Listed below are T cell receptor beta chains from one sample, sequenced in a study of blood T cells in healthy people across ages. TCRdb independently ran MiXCR on the 5' RACE reads; one entry per CDR3 protein. The sample lists approximately 850,000 distinct CDR3 sequences; 55% to 75% were seen once. What was sequenced was blood. The receptors stem from a man aged 25 to 40 in good health. CDR3s include the opening cysteine and the closing phenylalanine or tryptophan. A D gene is named only where the DNA matches it firmly. Clone size is stated in some rows and not others, as once, few, many or a class when expanded.

CASSSGTLSYEQYF TGTGCCAGCAGCTCCGGGACGCTGTCCTACGAGCAGTACTTC . TRBJ2-7 . TRBV7-2
CAISDGDSGLEGYTF TGTGCCATCAGTGATGGGGACTCGGGCTTGGAGGGCTACACCTTC . TRBJ1-2 few TRBV10-3
CASSTGFPGQPQHF TGTGCCAGCAGTACAGGGTTCCCGGGTCAGCCCCAGCATTTT . TRBJ1-5 . TRBV6-5
CASRSGGQATQYF TGTGCCAGCAGATCAGGGGGGCAGGCGACCCAGTACTTC . TRBJ2-5 . TRBV6-5
CASSHQGGEQYF TGTGCCAGCAGCCACCAGGGCGGCGAGCAGTACTTC . TRBJ2-7 few TRBV9
CASSVGLASLAKNIQYF TGTGCCAGTTCCGTGGGACTAGCGTCTCTCGCCAAAAACATTCAGTACTTC TRBD2 TRBJ2-4 few TRBV27
CATSREGQLYGYTF TGTGCCACCAGCAGAGAAGGACAGCTTTATGGCTACACCTTC . TRBJ1-2 . TRBV15
CASSLAGALLNEQFF TGTGCCAGCAGCCTAGCGGGAGCGCTCCTGAATGAGCAGTTCTTC TRBD2 TRBJ2-1 few TRBV5-6
CSASPLPTEQFF TGCAGTGCTAGCCCCCTCCCGACTGAGCAGTTCTTC . TRBJ2-1 . TRBV20-1
CASSPLGFQETQYF TGTGCCAGCAGCCCGCTGGGTTTCCAAGAGACCCAGTACTTC . TRBJ2-5 . TRBV7-9
CASSITPGSSYNEQFF TGTGCCAGCAGTATCACACCAGGTAGCTCCTACAATGAGCAGTTCTTC . TRBJ2-1 . TRBV7-2
CASSPGLAACEQYF TGTGCCAGCAGCCCGGGACTAGCCGCCTGCGAGCAGTACTTC TRBD2 TRBJ2-7 . TRBV7-2
CASSLMGGGQGNQPQHF TGTGCCAGCAGCTTAATGGGAGGCGGACAGGGCAATCAGCCCCAGCATTTT TRBD1 TRBJ1-5 few TRBV7-2
CASSYSISPEGWDNEQFF TGTGCCAGCAGTTACTCGATTTCCCCCGAAGGGTGGGACAATGAGCAGTTCTTC . TRBJ2-1 . TRBV6-5
CSAKGLAGGDEQFF TGCAGCGCGAAGGGACTAGCGGGGGGAGATGAGCAGTTCTTC TRBD2 TRBJ2-1 . TRBV29-1
CASSHDPKTSGSTDTQYF TGCGCCAGCAGCCATGATCCTAAGACTAGCGGTTCCACAGATACGCAGTATTTT TRBD2 TRBJ2-3 . TRBV4-3
CASSLGSSGGMNTQYF TGCGCCAGCAGCTTGGGGTCTAGCGGGGGAATGAATACGCAGTATTTT TRBD2 TRBJ2-3 . TRBV5-1
CSGGRGLSEQFF TGCAGCGGTGGAAGGGGACTCTCCGAGCAGTTCTTC . TRBJ2-1 . TRBV29-1
CASSEYGPHTDTQYF TGCGCCAGCAGTGAATATGGACCCCACACAGATACGCAGTATTTT . TRBJ2-3 . TRBV10-2
CASSDASGPHNEQYF TGTGCCAGCAGTGACGCTAGCGGACCTCACAATGAGCAGTACTTC TRBD2 TRBJ2-7 . TRBV6-2/TRBV6-3
CASRGGLAGYNEQYF TGTGCCAGCAGGGGGGGACTAGCCGGCTACAATGAGCAGTACTTC TRBD2 TRBJ2-7 . TRBV12-3/TRBV12-4
CSAPPRRGVPGEQYF TGCAGTGCTCCCCCCCGTAGAGGCGTCCCGGGTGAGCAGTACTTC . TRBJ2-5 few TRBV20-1
CASSLIGGGTQYF TGTGCCAGCAGTTTAATCGGCGGGGGCACGCAGTATTTT . TRBJ2-3 . TRBV12-3/TRBV12-4
CSAIEQTRVEQFF TGCAGTGCTATCGAACAAACCAGGGTTGAGCAGTTCTTC . TRBJ2-1 . TRBV20-1
CAWSVYQNYEQYF TGTGCCTGGAGTGTCTATCAGAACTACGAGCAGTACTTC . TRBJ2-7 . TRBV30
CASSASRAGEQFF TGTGCCAGCAGCGCTAGCCGGGCTGGTGAGCAGTTCTTC . TRBJ2-1 . TRBV2
CSARRPIAGTKGNEQFF TGCAGTGCTAGACGCCCCATAGCGGGCACTAAAGGAAATGAGCAGTTCTTC TRBD2 TRBJ2-1 once TRBV20-1
CASSFDRDVRYEQFF TGTGCCAGCAGCTTCGACAGGGACGTCAGGTATGAGCAGTTCTTC TRBD1 TRBJ2-1 few TRBV7-8
CASSPRGGELFF TGTGCCAGCAGCCCGAGGGGTGGGGAGCTGTTTTTT . TRBJ2-2 . TRBV7-2
CASSSLGLAGMQETQYF TGTGCCAGCAGTTCCCTCGGACTAGCGGGGATGCAAGAGACCCAGTACTTC TRBD2 TRBJ2-5 . TRBV6-2/TRBV6-3
CASTRTSGPSEQYF TGTGCCAGCACCAGGACTAGCGGTCCTTCCGAGCAGTACTTC TRBD2 TRBJ2-7 few TRBV7-2
CASSSARQGDHEQYF TGTGCCAGCAGCTCCGCCCGGCAGGGGGACCACGAGCAGTACTTC TRBD1 TRBJ2-7 . TRBV11-1
CSASAGAGNTEAFF TGCAGTGCTAGTGCCGGGGCCGGGAACACTGAAGCTTTCTTT . TRBJ1-1 . TRBV20-1
CASTLGKNYGYTF TGCGCCAGCACGCTGGGGAAAAACTATGGCTACACCTTC . TRBJ1-2 . TRBV10-2
CASSFGPLRALEGTDTQYF TGTGCCAGCAGTTTTGGGCCTCTTCGGGCTCTGGAGGGCACAGATACGCAGTATTTT . TRBJ2-3 few TRBV27
CASSRPRLLAITDTQYF TGTGCCAGCAGCCGACCCCGACTACTAGCAATCACAGATACGCAGTATTTT . TRBJ2-3 . TRBV12-3/TRBV12-4
CSVEKGQGFAEAFF TGCAGCGTTGAAAAGGGACAGGGGTTCGCTGAAGCTTTCTTT TRBD1 TRBJ1-1 . TRBV29-1
CSAPLSGTGDGYTF TGCAGTGCTCCCTTATCCGGGACAGGAGACGGCTACACCTTC TRBD1 TRBJ1-2 . TRBV20-1
CASSSFGGSGANVLTF TGCGCCAGCAGTTCATTTGGGGGCTCTGGGGCCAACGTCCTGACTTTC . TRBJ2-6 few TRBV5-1
CSATPDRYGYTF TGCAGTGCTACGCCGGACAGATATGGCTACACCTTC . TRBJ1-2 . TRBV20-1
CAISVTTRTRTSTDTQYF TGCGCCATCAGTGTGACGACTAGGACTAGGACTAGCACAGATACGCAGTATTTT TRBD2 TRBJ2-3 . TRBV10-3
CASSTQDRKPPYF TGTGCCAGCAGTACCCAGGACAGGAAGCCTCCGTACTTC TRBD1 TRBJ2-7 once TRBV28
CASSDGGTGYEQYF TGTGCCAGCAGTGACGGGGGAACGGGCTACGAGCAGTACTTC . TRBJ2-7 . TRBV25-1
CASSYGLAGSTDTQYF TGTGCCAGCAGTTATGGACTAGCGGGGAGCACAGATACGCAGTATTTT TRBD2 TRBJ2-3 . TRBV6-5
CASSLVGHQPYEQYF TGTGCCAGCAGCTTGGTAGGACACCAACCGTACGAGCAGTACTTC . TRBJ2-7 . TRBV5-4
CSGKTGPYEQYF TGCAGCGGAAAGACAGGTCCCTACGAGCAGTACTTC . TRBJ2-7 . TRBV29-1
CASSLATGTWGEQYF TGTGCCAGCAGTTTAGCGACAGGTACTTGGGGTGAGCAGTACTTC . TRBJ2-4 . TRBV27
CASSVGGTGANEQFF TGTGCCAGCAGCGTAGGAGGGACAGGGGCAAATGAGCAGTTCTTC TRBD1 TRBJ2-1 once TRBV9
CASSPYSASGQGYNEQFF TGTGCCAGCTCACCATATTCGGCTAGCGGGCAAGGTTACAATGAGCAGTTCTTC TRBD2 TRBJ2-1 . TRBV18
CASSTLAGGRSEQFF TGCGCCAGCAGCACTCTAGCGGGGGGGCGTTCTGAGCAGTTCTTC TRBD2 TRBJ2-1 . TRBV6-1
CASSLDQSYEQYF TGTGCCAGCAGTTTAGACCAGAGCTACGAGCAGTACTTC . TRBJ2-7 . TRBV28
CASSQSRQGVQFF TGTGCCAGCAGCCAGAGTCGACAGGGCGTGCAGTTCTTC TRBD1 TRBJ2-1 . TRBV9
CAIRGQSTDTQYF TGTGCCATCCGGGGGCAGAGCACAGATACGCAGTATTTT . TRBJ2-3 few TRBV10-3
CAISESSVEQFF TGTGCCATCAGTGAGTCGTCGGTAGAGCAGTTCTTC . TRBJ2-1 . TRBV10-3
CASSQESYAGGPRTDTQYF TGTGCCAGCAGCCAAGAATCTTACGCGGGAGGGCCTCGCACAGATACGCAGTATTTT TRBD2 TRBJ2-3 few TRBV4-2
CASSQAPAGDYNEQFF TGTGCCAGCAGCCAAGCCCCCGCGGGAGATTACAATGAGCAGTTCTTC TRBD2 TRBJ2-1 . TRBV4-2
CSVDTMGNIQYF TGCAGCGTTGATACTATGGGAAACATTCAGTACTTC . TRBJ2-4 . TRBV29-1